These 21 T cell receptor beta chains share one sample of origin, sequenced in a study of blood T cell repertoires in COVID-19. Assay: immunoSEQ multiplex PCR; the TCRdb copy retains only in-frame clones and omits some. The repertoire includes fewer than 110,000 clones, 65% to 80% of them detected once, and approximately 4.5% sits in the top ten. Sequencing used peripheral blood. The receptors originated from a man between 65 and 80 years old with acute or convalescent COVID-19.

The chain joins TRBV6-5 to TRBJ2-1, with 7 bases fitting TRBD2. The CDR3 has 15 residues. The J segment lost 4 bases and the V segment lost 0 bases, leaving 3 bases of the junction unmatched. Germline CDR1 MNHEY, CDR2 SVGAGI. CDR3 in amino acids: CASSYSGGGYNEQFF. The CDR3 DNA reads as TGTGCCAGCAGTTACTCGGGGGGGGGTTACAATGAGCAGTTCTTC.

As DNA, the CDR3 is TGTGCCAGCAGCTTTATACAGGCGGACGGTGCCTACGAGCAGTACTTC. Translating it yields CASSFIQADGAYEQYF. The rearrangement uses TRBV13 and TRBJ2-7; possible D gene TRBD1, 5 bases. In germline, CDR1 is PRHDT, CDR2 FYEKMQ (reference sequence). The V end lost 3 bases, the J end lost 2 bases, and 17 bases lay between the germline ends. CDR3 size: 16 residues.

V gene TRBV6-2 or TRBV6-3 combines with J gene TRBJ1-5; TRBD1 matches at 9 bases. The CDR3 runs 15 residues. The ends lost 4 bases at V and 4 bases at J; junction bases unmatched: 5. Germline loops: CDR1 MNHEY, CDR2 SVGEGT. Written as DNA, the CDR3 is TGTGCCAGCAGTTTTCTTGGACAGGGGAATCAGCCCCAGCATTTT. This encodes CASSFLGQGNQPQHF.

In DNA, the CDR3 is TGTGCCAGCAGCCCATCCTTAGCGGGGGGGTTCACAGATACGCAGTATTTT. Residues: CASSPSLAGGFTDTQYF. The chain links TRBV3-1 (or the pseudogene TRBV3-2) to TRBJ2-3; TRBD2 aligns across 11 bases. V shed 4 bases, J shed 2 bases, and the junction held 8 bases outside the gene matches. CDR1 is LGHDT, CDR2 YNNKEL, per germline (reference sequence). CDR3 length: 17 residues.

The V call is TRBV7-9, the J call TRBJ1-1, with D possibly TRBD1 on 6 matching bases. The V end lost 7 bases, the J end lost 1 base, and 22 bases lay between the germline ends. This CDR3 has 17 residues. Per the germline V gene, CDR1 is SEHNR and CDR2 is FQNEAQ (reference sequence). In DNA, the CDR3 is TGTGCCAGCACGACGGGGCGGGGGCTGGAAGAGAACACTGAAGCTTTCTTT. Its translation: CASTTGRGLEENTEAFF.

This sequence joins TRBV18 and TRBJ2-3; TRBD1 matches at 7 bases. Losses at the gene ends were 5 bases for V and 0 bases for J; bases not matched to a gene: 8. CDR3 length: 16 residues. The V gene's germline CDR1 is KGHSH and CDR2 LQKENI. The CDR3 loop is CASSSARQGSTDTQYF. CDR3 nucleotide sequence: TGTGCCAGCTCATCGGCTCGACAGGGAAGCACAGATACGCAGTATTTT.

The rearrangement uses TRBV3-1 (or the pseudogene TRBV3-2) and TRBJ1-6, with D perhaps TRBD1 (6 bases). Germline lookup yields CDR1 LGHDT and CDR2 YNNKEL (reference sequence). V dropped 4 bases and J dropped 9 bases, with 16 bases sitting between them. CDR3 length: 15 amino acids. CDR3 in amino acids: CASSPMGGQGSPLHF. CDR3 DNA: TGTGCCAGCAGCCCGATGGGGGGGCAGGGTTCACCCCTCCACTTT.

CDR3 in amino acids: CASSSRQGESTDTQYF. CDR3 nucleotides: TGTGCCAGCAGTTCCCGACAGGGGGAGAGCACAGATACGCAGTATTTT. V usage is TRBV28 and J usage is TRBJ2-3; TRBD1 matches 9 bases. Germline V gene data show CDR1 as MDHEN and CDR2 as SYDVKM. The ends lost 4 bases at V and 0 bases at J; junction bases unmatched: 5. The CDR3 consists of 16 residues.

V gene TRBV2 combines with J gene TRBJ2-5, with 13 positions matching TRBD2. Germline CDR1 and CDR2: SNHLY and FYNNEI. Trimming cost V 6 bases and J 5 bases; bases outside gene matches: 6. The length of the CDR3 is 15 residues. CDR3 in amino acids: CASRELAGGRETQYF. CDR3 bases: TGTGCCAGCAGAGAACTAGCGGGGGGGAGGGAGACCCAGTACTTC.

V and J are TRBV3-1 (or the pseudogene TRBV3-2) and TRBJ2-7; possible D gene TRBD1, 6 bases. Germline-derived CDR1 and CDR2 are LGHDT and YNNKEL (reference sequence). This CDR3 spans 14 amino acids. The V gene lost 5 bases and the J gene lost 6 bases, with 17 bases spanning the gap. CDR3 nucleotide sequence: TGTGCCAGCAGCTCATACAGGGATTCTTCCGAGCAGTACTTC. Encoded protein: CASSSYRDSSEQYF.

This chain uses TRBV7-8 with TRBJ2-1; 9 bases map to TRBD1. The germline V gene has CDR1 SGHVS and CDR2 FQNEAQ. The CDR3 sequence is 16 residues long. J was trimmed by 8 bases and V by 5 bases; bases with no gene match: 13. The CDR3 protein is CASSPLGQGFKDEQFF. CDR3 DNA sequence: TGTGCCAGCAGCCCTCTCGGACAGGGGTTTAAGGATGAGCAGTTCTTC.

This sequence joins TRBV7-2 and TRBJ1-4, with 9 bases that match TRBD1. The length of the CDR3 is 15 residues. After removal of 4 bases from V and 4 bases from J, the junction contained 4 bases not matched to a gene. Germline CDR1 is SGHTA and CDR2 is FQGNSA. This chain's CDR3 is CASSSDRGRNEKLFF. In DNA, the CDR3 is TGTGCCAGCAGCTCGGACAGGGGCCGTAATGAAAAACTGTTTTTT.

V usage is TRBV5-1 and J usage is TRBJ2-3; maybe TRBD2 (7 bases). CDR3 length equals 17 residues. V was shortened by 6 bases and J by 0 bases, with 20 bases between the two germline ends. The germline V gene encodes CDR1 SGHRS and CDR2 YFSETQ. DNA for the CDR3: TGCGCCAGCACCTCAGGGAGGGGGGTCTCTAGCACAGATACGCAGTATTTT. This gives the protein CASTSGRGVSSTDTQYF. The whole variable domain, remainder taken from reference TRBV5-1 and TRBJ2-3, is KAGVTQTPRYLIKTRGQQVTLSCSPISGHRSVSWYQQTPGQGLQFLFEYFSETQRNKGNFPGRFSGRQFSNSRSEMNVSTLELGDSALYLCASTSGRGVSSTDTQYFGPGTRLTVL.

This chain connects TRBV2 to TRBJ2-7; 8 positions agree with TRBD1. Germline V gene data show CDR1 as SNHLY and CDR2 as FYNNEI. The V gene end was trimmed by 11 bases and the J gene end by 7 bases; junction bases not matched to a gene: 7. The CDR3 is made up of 11 amino acids. For the CDR3, the DNA is TGTGCCGACAAGCAGGGGGCAGAGCAGTACTTC. Protein sequence: CADKQGAEQYF.

The CDR3 region has the DNA TGTGCCACCAGCCCCTCCGGTTCACCCCTCCACTTT. Its protein is CATSPSGSPLHF. This chain links TRBV15 with TRBJ1-6, with D hard to call. This CDR3 has 12 amino acids. V dropped 5 bases and J dropped 9 bases, with 8 bases sitting between them. The germline V gene has CDR1 LNHNV and CDR2 YYDKDF (reference sequence).

The chain joins TRBV5-1 to TRBJ2-7, with 9 nucleotides matching TRBD2. The CDR3 spans 15 residues. After removal of 2 bases from V and 3 bases from J, the junction contained 6 bases not matched to a gene. The germline V gene encodes CDR1 SGHRS and CDR2 YFSETQ. The CDR3 spells CASSLAGGLRYEQYF. The CDR3 DNA sequence: TGCGCCAGCAGCTTAGCGGGGGGACTCCGCTACGAGCAGTACTTC.

This clone was counted only a few times. The chain employs TRBV6-5 and TRBJ1-1; D is undetermined. The CDR3 runs to 15 residues. The germline CDR1 and CDR2 sequences are MNHEY and SVGAGI. Trimming pared 4 bases from V and 6 bases from J, leaving 18 bases between. CDR3 region: CASSLLESGRSEAFF. CDR3 DNA sequence: TGTGCCAGCAGTTTACTGGAGAGCGGCCGATCTGAAGCTTTCTTT.

The V call is TRBV19, the J call TRBJ1-1; TRBD1 matches at 7 bases. This CDR3 is 15 amino acids long. V shed 3 bases, J shed 4 bases, and the junction held 8 bases outside the gene matches. Germline V lookup: CDR1 LNHDA, CDR2 SQIVND (reference sequence). CDR3 coding DNA: TGTGCCAGTAGTATTAACAGGGGATCGGGCACTGAAGCTTTCTTT. Translated, it gives CASSINRGSGTEAFF.

The chain has TRBV27 and TRBJ2-7; no clear D. V was cut by 2 bases and J by 2 bases, with 10 bases left in between. Germline V gene sequence: CDR1 MNHEY, CDR2 SMNVEV (reference sequence). The CDR3 runs to 14 residues. The CDR3 is CASSLNWAAYEQYF. The DNA for the CDR3 is TGTGCCAGCAGTTTAAATTGGGCCGCCTACGAGCAGTACTTC.

This chain joins TRBV19 and TRBJ2-5, with D maybe TRBD2 (6 bases). Per the germline V gene, CDR1 is LNHDA and CDR2 is SQIVND (reference sequence). This CDR3 spans 14 amino acids. V lost 3 bases and J 4 bases, leaving 12 bases between the germline ends. The CDR3 bases are TGTGCCAGTAGTATCCGCCGGGAGCGAGAGACCCAGTACTTC. As protein: CASSIRRERETQYF.

The chain is built from TRBV11-2 and TRBJ1-2, with 8 bases fitting TRBD1. Trimming at V came to 5 bases and at J to 3 bases, leaving 2 bases not matched to a gene. CDR1 and CDR2 (germline): SGHAT, FQNNGV. This CDR3 spans 13 amino acids. CDR3 sequence: CASSPQGDYGYTF. CDR3 DNA: TGTGCCAGCAGCCCACAGGGGGACTATGGCTACACCTTC.